This record concerns one T cell receptor beta chain sequence. Its antigen is as yet unknown. Clones were sequenced by immunoSEQ multiplex PCR, and TCRdb holds only the in-frame ones, with some missing. Here the sample spans around 29,000 clones, more than 75% being singletons. Unmatched junction bases numbered 5, after V lost 3 bases and J lost 6 bases. The V gene's germline CDR1 is SGHRS and CDR2 YFSETQ. This CDR3 region has 15 residues. The data were taken from a study of T cells in localized non-small cell lung cancer. Study outcomes and limitations: When the top 100 tumor clones were examined, a median about 60 of them also appeared in the adjacent lung, which was paired and uninvolved. Of the tissues analyzed, uninvolved adjacent lung showed maximal T cell clonality, greater than tumor. Density of T cells in blood, when higher, went with longer overall survival.

This rearrangement joins TRBV5-1 to TRBJ2-3, with TRBD2 matching over 12 bases. The sequencing used peripheral blood, collected before any cancer treatment. The TCR sequence derives from a male donor aged 60 or over with stage II squamous cell lung carcinoma. The CDR3 DNA is TGCGCCAGCAGCTCTAGCGGGAGGGCCGTGGATACGCAGTATTTT. As protein: CASSSSGRAVDTQYF.